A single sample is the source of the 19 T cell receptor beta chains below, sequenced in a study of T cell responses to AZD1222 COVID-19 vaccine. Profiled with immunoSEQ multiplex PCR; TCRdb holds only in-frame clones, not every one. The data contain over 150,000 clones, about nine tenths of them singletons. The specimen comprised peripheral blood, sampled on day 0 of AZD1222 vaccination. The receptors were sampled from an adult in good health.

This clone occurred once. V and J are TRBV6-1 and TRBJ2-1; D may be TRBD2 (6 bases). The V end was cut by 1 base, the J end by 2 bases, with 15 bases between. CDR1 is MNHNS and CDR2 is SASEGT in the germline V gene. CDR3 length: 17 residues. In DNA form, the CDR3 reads TGTGCCAGCAGTGAAGAACTCCGGGGGACCACCTACAATGAGCAGTTCTTC. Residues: CASSEELRGTTYNEQFF.

This CDR3 is CASSLAGGTDTQYF. The CDR3 region has the DNA TGTGCCAGCAGTCTAGCGGGGGGCACAGATACGCAGTATTTT. The chain uses TRBV6-5 and TRBJ2-3; 10 bases align to TRBD2. The V and J ends lost 5 bases and 1 base, in that order; junction bases with no gene match: 0. This CDR3 contains 14 residues. The germline gives CDR1 MNHEY, CDR2 SVGAGI.

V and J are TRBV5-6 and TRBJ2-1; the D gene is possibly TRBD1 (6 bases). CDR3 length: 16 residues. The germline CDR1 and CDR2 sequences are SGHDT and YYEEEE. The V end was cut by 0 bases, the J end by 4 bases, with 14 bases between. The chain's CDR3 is CASSLEGAQGYNEQFF. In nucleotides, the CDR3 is TGTGCCAGCAGCTTGGAAGGGGCACAGGGATACAATGAGCAGTTCTTC.

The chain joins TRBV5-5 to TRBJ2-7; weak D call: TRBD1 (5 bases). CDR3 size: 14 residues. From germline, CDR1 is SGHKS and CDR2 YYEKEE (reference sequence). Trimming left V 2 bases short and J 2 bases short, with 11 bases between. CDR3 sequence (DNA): TGTGCCAGCAGCTTCCTACAGGTACCCTACGAGCAGTACTTC. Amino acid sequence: CASSFLQVPYEQYF.

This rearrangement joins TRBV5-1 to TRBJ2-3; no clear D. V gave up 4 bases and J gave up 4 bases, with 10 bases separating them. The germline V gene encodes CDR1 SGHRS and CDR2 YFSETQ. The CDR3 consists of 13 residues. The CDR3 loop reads CASSPISADTQYF. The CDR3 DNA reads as TGCGCCAGCAGCCCGATAAGCGCAGATACGCAGTATTTT.

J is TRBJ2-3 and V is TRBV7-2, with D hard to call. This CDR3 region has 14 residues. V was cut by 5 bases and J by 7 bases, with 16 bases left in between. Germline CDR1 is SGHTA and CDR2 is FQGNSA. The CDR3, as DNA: TGTGCCAGCAGCCAGAGGACGGTTAGTCATACGCAGTATTTT. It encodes CASSQRTVSHTQYF.

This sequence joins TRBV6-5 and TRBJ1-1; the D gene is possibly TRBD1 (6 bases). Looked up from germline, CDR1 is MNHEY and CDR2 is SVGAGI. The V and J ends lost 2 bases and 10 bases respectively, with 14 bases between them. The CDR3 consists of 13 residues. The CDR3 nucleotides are TGTGCCAGCAGTTACCCGGACAGAGGGTTAGCTTTCTTT. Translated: CASSYPDRGLAFF.

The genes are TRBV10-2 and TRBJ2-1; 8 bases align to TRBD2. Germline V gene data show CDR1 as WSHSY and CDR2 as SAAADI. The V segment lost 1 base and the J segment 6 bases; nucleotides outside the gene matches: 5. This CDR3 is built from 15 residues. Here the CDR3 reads CASSELRGATNEQFF. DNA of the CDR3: TGCGCCAGCAGTGAGTTGCGGGGGGCCACCAATGAGCAGTTCTTC.

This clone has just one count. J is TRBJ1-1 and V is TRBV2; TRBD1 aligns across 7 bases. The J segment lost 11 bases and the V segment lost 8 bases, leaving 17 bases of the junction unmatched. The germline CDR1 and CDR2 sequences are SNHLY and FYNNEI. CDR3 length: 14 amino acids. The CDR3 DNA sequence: TGTGCCAGCGCTCAAGGGACAGTCGGTCGTCAGGCTTTCTTT. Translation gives CASAQGTVGRQAFF.

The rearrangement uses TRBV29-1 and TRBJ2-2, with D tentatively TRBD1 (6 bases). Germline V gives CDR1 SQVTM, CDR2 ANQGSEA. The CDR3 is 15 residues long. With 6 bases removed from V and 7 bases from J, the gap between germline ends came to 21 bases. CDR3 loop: CSVPRGLRADGELFF. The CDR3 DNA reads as TGCAGCGTCCCCAGGGGTCTCAGGGCCGACGGGGAGCTGTTTTTT.

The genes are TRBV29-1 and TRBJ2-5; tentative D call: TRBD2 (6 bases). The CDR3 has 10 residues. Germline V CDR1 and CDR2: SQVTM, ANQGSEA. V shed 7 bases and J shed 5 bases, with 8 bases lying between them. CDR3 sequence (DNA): TGCAGCGCCGGAGGGGAGACCCAGTACTTC. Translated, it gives CSAGGETQYF.

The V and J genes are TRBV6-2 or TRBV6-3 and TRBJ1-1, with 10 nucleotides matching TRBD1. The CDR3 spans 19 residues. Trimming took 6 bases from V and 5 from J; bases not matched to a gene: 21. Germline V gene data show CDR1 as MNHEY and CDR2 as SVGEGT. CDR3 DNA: TGTGCCAGCAGCTCTCGCGGCGGGACAGGGGTTTGGGGTTTTACTGAAGCTTTCTTT. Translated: CASSSRGGTGVWGFTEAFF.

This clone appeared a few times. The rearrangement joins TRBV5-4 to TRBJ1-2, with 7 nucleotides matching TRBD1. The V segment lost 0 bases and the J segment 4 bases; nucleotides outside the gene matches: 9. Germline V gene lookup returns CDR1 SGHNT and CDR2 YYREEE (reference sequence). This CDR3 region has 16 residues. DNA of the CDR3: TGTGCCAGCAGCTTGGCTGGCAGGGGGGCATCCTATGGCTACACCTTC. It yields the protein CASSLAGRGASYGYTF.

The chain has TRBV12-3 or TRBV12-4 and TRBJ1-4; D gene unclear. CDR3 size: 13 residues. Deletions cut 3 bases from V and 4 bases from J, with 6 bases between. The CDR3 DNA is TGTGCCAGCAGTTTCCCATATAATGAAAAACTGTTTTTT. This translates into CASSFPYNEKLFF.

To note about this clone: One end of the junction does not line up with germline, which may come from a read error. CDR3 nucleotides: TGCAGTGCTAGAGATAACATTGAAGCTTTCTTT. Amino acid sequence: CSARDNIEAFF. The genes are TRBV20-1 and TRBJ1-1; D unclear. CDR1 DFQATT and CDR2 SNEGSKA come from the germline V gene (reference sequence). The CDR3 consists of 11 residues.

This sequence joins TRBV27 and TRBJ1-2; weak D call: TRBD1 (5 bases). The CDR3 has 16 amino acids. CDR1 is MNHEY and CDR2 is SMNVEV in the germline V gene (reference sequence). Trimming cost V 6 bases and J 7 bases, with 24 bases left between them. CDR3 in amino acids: CASSLLPREPGGGYTF. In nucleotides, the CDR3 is TGTGCCAGCAGCCTTCTGCCCAGGGAGCCGGGGGGTGGCTACACCTTC.

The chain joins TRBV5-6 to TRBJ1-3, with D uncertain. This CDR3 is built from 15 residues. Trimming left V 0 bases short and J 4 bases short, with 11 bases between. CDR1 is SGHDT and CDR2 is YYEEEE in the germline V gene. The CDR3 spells CASSLGLYLGNTIYF. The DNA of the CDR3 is TGTGCCAGCAGCTTGGGGTTGTATCTCGGAAACACCATATATTTT.

CDR3 amino acids: CASSLNFAPTNEQFF. The CDR3 DNA sequence: TGTGCCAGCAGCTTAAATTTCGCCCCGACGAATGAGCAGTTCTTC. The chain links TRBV7-3 to TRBJ2-1; D not certain. V was cut by 1 base and J by 7 bases, with 14 bases left in between. The CDR3 is made up of 15 amino acids. Germline-derived CDR1 and CDR2 are SGHTA and FQGTGA.

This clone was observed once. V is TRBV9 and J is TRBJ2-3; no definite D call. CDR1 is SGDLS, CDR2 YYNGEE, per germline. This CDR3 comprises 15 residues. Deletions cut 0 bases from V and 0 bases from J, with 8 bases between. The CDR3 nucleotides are TGTGCCAGCAGCGTAGGGTCCAGGAGCACAGATACGCAGTATTTT. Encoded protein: CASSVGSRSTDTQYF.